The clone carrying this T cell receptor beta chain was counted only a few times. TCRdb used MiXCR to reprocess the RT-PCR reads, holding one entry per CDR3 protein. The sample records about 680,000 distinct CDR3 sequences, 13% to 15% being singletons. CDR3 length equals 15 residues. The V end was cut by 2 bases, the J end by 3 bases, with 11 bases between. This rearrangement joins TRBV12-3 or TRBV12-4 to TRBJ2-1; D might be TRBD2 (6 bases). The sample taken for sequencing was memory CD4+ T cells from blood. This receptor was identified in a female donor in good health, serving as a healthy control. The CDR3 coding sequence is TGTGCCAGCAGTTTACATCTAGCGTACTACAATGAGCAGTTCTTC. It is translated as CASSLHLAYYNEQFF.